This TCR beta chain was documented in a study of breast tumors, draining lymph nodes, adjacent tissues. Samples came from axillary lymph nodes draining the breast cancer. Trimming took off 4 bases at V and 3 bases at J, with 11 bases between the two ends. CDR1 LGHDT and CDR2 YNNKEL come from the germline V gene (reference sequence). This CDR3 contains 14 residues. TCRdb ran MiXCR on the multiplex PCR reads and lists one entry per CDR3 protein. The sample shows approximately 100,000 distinct CDR3 sequences, about 20% of them seen only once. The sequenced material came from axillary lymph node tissue. The origin of this receptor is a female donor with breast cancer. Some clones in this sample may be carry-over from other donors' samples. V usage is TRBV3-1 and J usage is TRBJ2-3, with D tentatively TRBD1 (8 bases). CDR3 sequence: CASSPQGGTDTQYF. CDR3 nucleotide sequence: TGTGCCAGCAGCCCACAGGGGGGGACAGATACGCAGTATTTT.